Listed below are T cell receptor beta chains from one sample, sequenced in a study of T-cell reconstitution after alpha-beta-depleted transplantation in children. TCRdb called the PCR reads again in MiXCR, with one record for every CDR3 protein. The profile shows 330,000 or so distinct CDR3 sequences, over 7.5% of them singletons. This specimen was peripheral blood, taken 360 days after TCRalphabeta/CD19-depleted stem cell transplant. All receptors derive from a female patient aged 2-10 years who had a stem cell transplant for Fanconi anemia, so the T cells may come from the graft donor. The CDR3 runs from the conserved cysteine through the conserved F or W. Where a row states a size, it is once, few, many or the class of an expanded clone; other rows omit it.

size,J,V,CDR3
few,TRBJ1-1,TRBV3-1,CASSQQGITEAFF
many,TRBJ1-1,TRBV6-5,CASSLRWPNTEAFF
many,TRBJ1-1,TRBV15,CATSKHPDANTEAFF
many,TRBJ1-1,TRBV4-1,CASSQEPAGLLPKAFF
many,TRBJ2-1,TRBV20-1,CSAPGGGSRYNEQFF
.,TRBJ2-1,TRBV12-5,CASGTQYNEQFF
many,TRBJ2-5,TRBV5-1,CASSLEYRLETQYF
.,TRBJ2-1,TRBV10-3,CASSRGRNHLPYNEQFF
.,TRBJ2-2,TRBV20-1,CSATRPEPNTGELFF
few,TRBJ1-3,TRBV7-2,CASSSHHDSSGNTIYF
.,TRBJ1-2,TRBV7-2,CASSRRQVLSHGYTF
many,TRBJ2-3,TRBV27,CASSQRDTQYF
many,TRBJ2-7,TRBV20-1,CSASPARVQLYEQYF
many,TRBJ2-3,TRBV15,CATSRVSGDTQYF
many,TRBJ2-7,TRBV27,CASSPRIRALASYEQYF
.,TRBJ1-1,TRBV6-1,CASSEVGYTEAFF
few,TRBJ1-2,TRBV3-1,CASSQRIQGSGYTF
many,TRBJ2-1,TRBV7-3,CASSFRLAQQFF
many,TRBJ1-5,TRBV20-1,CSAFSHSSNQPQHF
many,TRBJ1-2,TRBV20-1,CSASGQGANYGYTF
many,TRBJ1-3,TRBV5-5,CASSRLSPNTIYF
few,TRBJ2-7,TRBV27,CASSQGSGVLYEQYF
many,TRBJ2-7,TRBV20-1,CSADRPPYEQYF
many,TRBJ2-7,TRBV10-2,CASSGQTAYEQYF
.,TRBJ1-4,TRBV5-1,CASSNPGGPTNEKLFF
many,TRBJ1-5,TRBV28,CASMDIIQPQHF
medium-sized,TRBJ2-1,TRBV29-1,CSVEPLRDNEQFF
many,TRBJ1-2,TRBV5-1,CASSSTGGDYGYTF
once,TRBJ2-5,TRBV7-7,CASSLGEVRVSKTQYF
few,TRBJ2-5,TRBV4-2,CASSQSVAEETQYF
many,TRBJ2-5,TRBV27,CATGVNGETQYF
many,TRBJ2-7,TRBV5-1,CASDSSYEQYF
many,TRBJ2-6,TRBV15,CATKWAPESGANVLTF
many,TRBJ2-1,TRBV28,CASSSLAGGRNEQFF
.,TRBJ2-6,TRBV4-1,CSSSVPGQGAPGANVLTF
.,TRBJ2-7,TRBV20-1,CSASPRTVYEQYF
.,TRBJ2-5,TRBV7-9,CASSLQGTETQYF
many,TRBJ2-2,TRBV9,CASSVGILGTGELFF
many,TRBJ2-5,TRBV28,CASRRGRLYETQYF
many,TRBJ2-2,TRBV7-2,CASRDSGELFF